This T cell receptor beta chain comes out of a study of blood T cell dynamics during melanoma immunotherapy. Overall study: First-line therapy was either pembrolizumab or nivolumab with ipilimumab for metastatic melanoma. Study-level points and caveats: Clones driving repertoire changes may be melanoma-specific or general immune activation.

Clones were sequenced by immunoSEQ multiplex PCR, and TCRdb holds only the in-frame ones, with some missing. The table shows 9,600 or so clones, with roughly 87% occurring only once. Stated time point: week 3, after first cycle of checkpoint inhibitor. Prior systemic cancer therapy, immunosuppressant use and other active malignancies excluded patients. This clone appeared once. Its target is unknown. CDR1 and CDR2 (germline): SGHRS, YFSETQ. V lost 1 base and J lost 3, with 9 bases in between. This CDR3 spans 14 amino acids. This rearrangement joins TRBV5-1 to TRBJ2-3, with D possibly matching TRBD1 (6 bases). The sequencing here drew on blood, taken from a patient treated with checkpoint blockade. The clonotype originates from a human donor with melanoma. CDR3 DNA sequence: TGCGCCAGCAGCTTGACCGGGACAACAGATACGCAGTATTTT. It is translated as CASSLTGTTDTQYF. The full variable domain, its missing parts supplied by reference TRBV5-1 and TRBJ2-3, is KAGVTQTPRYLIKTRGQQVTLSCSPISGHRSVSWYQQTPGQGLQFLFEYFSETQRNKGNFPGRFSGRQFSNSRSEMNVSTLELGDSALYLCASSLTGTTDTQYFGPGTRLTVL.